This T cell receptor beta chain originates from a study of untreated major depressive disorder. General observations from the study: TRBV05-01 (Vbeta 5.1) usage was higher in CD4+ T cells of depressed patients than controls. Private clones made up every subject's top five TRBV05-01 clones.

CDR3 length equals 12 residues. Germline V gene lookup returns CDR1 SGHTA and CDR2 FQGNSA. V was cut by 5 bases and J by 9 bases, with 11 bases left in between. About this clone: Antigen unknown.

Sequenced by immunoSEQ multiplex PCR; TCRdb stores in-frame clones only, minus some. The sample contains just over 20,000 clones, 85% to 95% of which appear only once. The TCR was taken from a man aged 25-45 years in good health. This sequence joins TRBV7-2 and TRBJ2-1, with D possibly matching TRBD2 (6 bases). Sequencing was carried out using CD4+ T cells from PBMCs. The CDR3 is CASSRELGEQFF. DNA for the CDR3: TGTGCCAGCAGCCGGGAGCTCGGTGAGCAGTTCTTC.